This passage covers 7 T cell receptor beta chains from one sample sequenced in a study of blood T cell repertoires in COVID-19. Only in-frame clones appear in the TCRdb table, and some are missing; sequencing was by immunoSEQ multiplex PCR. There are 200,000 to 300,000 clones in the sample; 70% to 90% occur only once, and about 0.7% lies in the top ten. What was sequenced was peripheral blood. The receptors come from a human donor in a cohort sampled during active COVID-19.

The gene calls are TRBV19 and TRBJ1-5; 7 nucleotides match TRBD1. This CDR3 has 15 amino acids. CDR1 LNHDA and CDR2 SQIVND come from the germline V gene (reference sequence). V gave up 3 bases and J gave up 1 base; unmatched junction bases: 3. The CDR3 DNA is TGTGCCAGTAGTATCGAGACAGGGAGCAATCAGCCCCAGCATTTT. Translation: CASSIETGSNQPQHF.

The V and J genes are TRBV9 and TRBJ2-7; unclear D gene. The germline V gene encodes CDR1 SGDLS and CDR2 YYNGEE. There are 13 residues in the CDR3. With 0 bases removed from V and 6 bases from J, the gap between germline ends came to 10 bases. CDR3 coding DNA: TGTGCCAGCAGCGTAGAATGGCAAACCGAGCAGTACTTC. Translated, it gives CASSVEWQTEQYF. The entire variable domain, with the rest obtained from reference TRBV9 and TRBJ2-7, is as follows: DSGVTQTPKHLITATGQRVTLRCSPRSGDLSVYWYQQSLDQGLQFLIQYYNGEERAKGNILERFSAQQFPDLHSELNLSSLELGDSALYFCASSVEWQTEQYFGPGTRLTVT.

This clone appeared once. V and J are TRBV9 and TRBJ2-1, with 10 bases that match TRBD2. Germline CDR1 and CDR2: SGDLS and YYNGEE. There are 15 residues in the CDR3. The J segment lost 6 bases and the V segment lost 3 bases, leaving 6 bases of the junction unmatched. The CDR3 region is CASSARLAGSNEQFF. For the CDR3, the DNA is TGTGCCAGCAGCGCTCGACTAGCGGGCTCCAATGAGCAGTTCTTC.

This rearrangement joins TRBV28 to TRBJ2-7; D is perhaps TRBD1 (5 bases). Trimming left V 5 bases short and J 3 bases short, with 20 bases between. This CDR3 is built from 16 residues. Germline V gene sequence: CDR1 MDHEN, CDR2 SYDVKM. This chain's CDR3 is CASSPLRVGAYYEQYF. In DNA form, the CDR3 reads TGTGCCAGCAGTCCGTTGCGAGTTGGGGCCTACTACGAGCAGTACTTC.

The CDR3 sequence: CASSPAAQNTEAFF. The CDR3, as DNA: TGCGCCAGCAGCCCGGCGGCCCAGAACACTGAAGCTTTCTTT. J is TRBJ1-1 and V is TRBV4-3; D uncertain. CDR1 and CDR2 (germline): LGHNA, YSLEER. This CDR3 is 14 amino acids long. The V end lost 4 bases, the J end lost 1 base, and 10 bases lay between the germline ends.

The CDR3 sequence is CASESRAGGTEAFF. CDR3 coding DNA: TGTGCCAGCGAATCGCGGGCGGGGGGCACTGAAGCTTTCTTT. This chain joins TRBV6-5 and TRBJ1-1, with a tentative D call TRBD1 (5 bases). The V end was cut by 8 bases, the J end by 4 bases, with 17 bases between. This CDR3 has 14 residues. Germline V lookup: CDR1 MNHEY, CDR2 SVGAGI.

This chain uses TRBV19 with TRBJ2-7, with TRBD2 identical over 11 bases. Germline assignment: CDR1 LNHDA and CDR2 SQIVND (reference sequence). With 1 base clipped from V and 6 bases from J, the junction kept 5 bases outside the gene matches. The CDR3 totals 15 residues. The CDR3 loop reads CASSIGLAGGGEQYF. The CDR3 DNA reads as TGTGCCAGTAGTATAGGCCTAGCGGGAGGAGGCGAGCAGTACTTC.